The entry below describes one T cell receptor beta chain. V gave up 2 bases and J gave up 6 bases; unmatched junction bases: 4. This CDR3 has 15 residues. Per germline, CDR1 LNHDA and CDR2 SQIVND (reference sequence). This sample is drawn from a study of cytomegalovirus exposure and HLA in healthy donors. PCR involved 60 Vbeta and 13 Jbeta primers. Only in-frame clones appear in the TCRdb table, and some are missing; sequencing was by immunoSEQ multiplex PCR. The repertoire consists of fewer than 200,000 clones, with about 76% occurring once and the leading ten covering approximately 5.6%. The clonotype originates from a young woman in good health and CMV-seropositive. Input material: PBMCs. The genes are TRBV19 and TRBJ2-2; TRBD1 agrees at 9 bases. The chain's CDR3 is CASSITGQGSGELFF. In DNA form, the CDR3 reads TGTGCCAGTAGTATAACGGGACAGGGCTCCGGGGAGCTGTTTTTT.